The entry below describes one TCR beta chain. Its antigen is still unknown. An end of the junction differs from the germline gene, which may be a read error. The sample has other DNA sequences that encode this CDR3 too. This sample was taken from a study of metastatic and nonmetastatic thyroid tumors (dated by TCRdb to the early 2020s). Study-wide context: Repertoires from peripheral blood and from tumor or nodule tissue samples of malignant and benign thyroid patients were compared. What the work shows at the level of the full study, not this receptor alone: In both blood and tumor samples, malignant tumors were reported to have significantly higher TCR beta diversity than benign nodules.

No patient had received any treatment before thyroid surgery. The study retrospectively analysed patient clinical samples collected from about 2012 to 2019 using T-cell receptor beta sequencing. Taken from cysteine to phenylalanine, the CDR3 has 17 residues. The entry retains the CDR3 DNA only, 51 bases that are in frame from base 1. The germline V gene specifies KGHSH as CDR1 and LQKENI as CDR2. The library was made by PCR. These reads were obtained on an Illumina HiSeq 4000. High-throughput sequencing was used to profile the TCR beta-chain CDR3 region of each patient. Per the authors' processing: The researchers built a classifier to tell apart papillary thyroid cancer patients with distant metastasis, based on CDR3 differences among clinicopathological groups. The Shannon index was used to measure repertoire diversity, and the Morisita-Horn index was used to measure how similar tumor and blood repertoires were. TCRdb reworked the public reads: Q25 trimming with fastp, MiXCR clone assembly, productive beta chains retained. TCRdb's processing, not the study's, gives the V and J calls here. This sample is represented by 20,000 to 25,000 clones; roughly an eighth of them were singletons. The ten largest clones capture less than 25% of the sample.

Rearrangement joined TRBV18 to TRBJ2-4; the junction holds 9 bases that match TRBD1. The sequenced sample was blood. This clonotype was obtained from a female donor with papillary thyroid cancer or a benign thyroid nodule (not recorded which). Some clones in this sample may be carry-over from other donors' samples. At the DNA level, the sequence is TGTGCCAGCTCATCTCTACGGGACAGGGCTCCTTTACACATCCAGTACTTC. The resulting protein is CASSSLRDRAPLHIQYF.